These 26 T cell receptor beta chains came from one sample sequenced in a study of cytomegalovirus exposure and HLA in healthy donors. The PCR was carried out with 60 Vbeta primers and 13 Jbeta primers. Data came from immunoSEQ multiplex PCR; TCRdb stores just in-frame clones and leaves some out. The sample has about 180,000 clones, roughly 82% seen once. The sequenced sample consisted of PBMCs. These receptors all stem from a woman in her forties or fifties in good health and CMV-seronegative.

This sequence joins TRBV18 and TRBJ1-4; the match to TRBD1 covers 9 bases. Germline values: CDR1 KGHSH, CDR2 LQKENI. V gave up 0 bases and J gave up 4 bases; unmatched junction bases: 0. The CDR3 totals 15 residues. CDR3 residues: CASSPPGQGNEKLFF. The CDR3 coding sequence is TGTGCCAGCTCACCACCGGGACAGGGTAATGAAAAACTGTTTTTT.

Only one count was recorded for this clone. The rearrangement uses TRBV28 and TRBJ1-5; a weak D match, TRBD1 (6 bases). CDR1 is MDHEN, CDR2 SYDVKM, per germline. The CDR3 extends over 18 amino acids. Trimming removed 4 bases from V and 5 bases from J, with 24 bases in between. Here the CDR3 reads CASSSFGGGGEGYQPQHF. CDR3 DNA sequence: TGTGCCAGCAGTTCGTTTGGAGGTGGGGGCGAGGGCTATCAGCCCCAGCATTTT.

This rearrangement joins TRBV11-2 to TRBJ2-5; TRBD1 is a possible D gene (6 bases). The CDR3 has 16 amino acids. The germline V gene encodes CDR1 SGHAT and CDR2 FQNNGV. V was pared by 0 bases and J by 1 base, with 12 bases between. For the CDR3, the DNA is TGTGCCAGCAGCTTAGATGTGACAGGCGTCCAAGAGACCCAGTACTTC. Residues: CASSLDVTGVQETQYF.

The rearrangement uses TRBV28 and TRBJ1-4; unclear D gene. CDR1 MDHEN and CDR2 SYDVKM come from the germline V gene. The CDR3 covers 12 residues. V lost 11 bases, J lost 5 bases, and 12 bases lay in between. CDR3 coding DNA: TGTGCCGGTCAGAGGGTAAATGAAAAACTGTTTTTT. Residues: CAGQRVNEKLFF.

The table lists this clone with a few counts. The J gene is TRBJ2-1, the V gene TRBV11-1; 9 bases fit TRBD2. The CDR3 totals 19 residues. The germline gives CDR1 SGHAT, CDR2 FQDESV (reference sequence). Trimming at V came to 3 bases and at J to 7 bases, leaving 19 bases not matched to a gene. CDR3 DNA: TGTGCCAGCAGCTTTTATCACTGGGGCGGGGGGGCCGCGGAGAATGAGCAGTTCTTC. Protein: CASSFYHWGGGAAENEQFF.

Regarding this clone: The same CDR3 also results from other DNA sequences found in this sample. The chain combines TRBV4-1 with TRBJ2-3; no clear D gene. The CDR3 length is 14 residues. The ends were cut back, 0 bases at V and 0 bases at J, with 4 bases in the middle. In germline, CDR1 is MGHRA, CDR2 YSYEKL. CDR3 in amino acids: CASSQDRSTDTQYF. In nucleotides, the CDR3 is TGCGCCAGCAGCCAAGATAGAAGCACAGATACGCAGTATTTT.

CDR3 sequence: CASAAERGDTQYF. CDR3 nucleotides: TGTGCCAGCGCTGCGGAAAGGGGAGATACGCAGTATTTT. V gene TRBV11-2 combines with J gene TRBJ2-3; maybe TRBD1 (5 bases). The CDR3 has 13 amino acids. V gave up 8 bases and J gave up 5 bases, with 14 bases separating them. From germline, CDR1 is SGHAT and CDR2 FQNNGV.

CDR3 sequence reads: CASSPKVAGAVEQYF. The CDR3 DNA is TGTGCCAGCAGCCCGAAAGTGGCTGGCGCGGTGGAGCAGTACTTC. The rearrangement uses TRBV7-3 and TRBJ2-5, with D hard to call. The CDR3 spans 15 residues. Germline values: CDR1 SGHTA, CDR2 FQGTGA. V was trimmed by 5 bases and J by 11 bases, leaving 24 bases between them.

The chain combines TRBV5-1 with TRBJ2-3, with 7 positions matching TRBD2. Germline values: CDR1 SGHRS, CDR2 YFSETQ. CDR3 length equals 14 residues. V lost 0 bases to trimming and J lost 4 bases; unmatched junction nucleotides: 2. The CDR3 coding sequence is TGCGCCAGCAGCTTGGTGCTAGCGGCAGATACGCAGTATTTT. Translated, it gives CASSLVLAADTQYF.

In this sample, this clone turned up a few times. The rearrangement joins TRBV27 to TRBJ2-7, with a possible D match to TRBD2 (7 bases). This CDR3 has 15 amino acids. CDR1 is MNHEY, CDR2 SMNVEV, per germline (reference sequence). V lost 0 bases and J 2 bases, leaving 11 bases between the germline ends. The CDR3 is CASSLSGAGAYEQYF. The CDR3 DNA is TGTGCCAGCAGTTTATCGGGGGCGGGGGCCTACGAGCAGTACTTC.

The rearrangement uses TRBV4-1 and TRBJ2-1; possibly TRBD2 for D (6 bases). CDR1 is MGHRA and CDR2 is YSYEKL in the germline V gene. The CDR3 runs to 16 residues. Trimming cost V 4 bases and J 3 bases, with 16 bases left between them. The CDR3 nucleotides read TGCGCCAGCAGCCCCTCCGGGAGTAGGATCTACAATGAGCAGTTCTTC. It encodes CASSPSGSRIYNEQFF.

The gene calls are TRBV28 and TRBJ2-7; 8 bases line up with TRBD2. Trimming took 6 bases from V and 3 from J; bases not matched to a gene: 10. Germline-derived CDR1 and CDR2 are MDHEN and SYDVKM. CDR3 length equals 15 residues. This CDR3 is CASSPPEAGGYEQYF. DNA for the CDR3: TGTGCCAGCAGCCCCCCCGAGGCGGGGGGCTACGAGCAGTACTTC.

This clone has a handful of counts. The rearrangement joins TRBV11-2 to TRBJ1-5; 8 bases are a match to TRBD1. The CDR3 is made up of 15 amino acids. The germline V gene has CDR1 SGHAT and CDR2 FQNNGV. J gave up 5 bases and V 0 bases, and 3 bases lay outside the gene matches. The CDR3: CASSLEAGGYQPQHF. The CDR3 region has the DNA TGTGCCAGCAGCTTAGAGGCAGGGGGCTATCAGCCCCAGCATTTT. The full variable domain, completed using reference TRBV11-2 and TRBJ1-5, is EAGVAQSPRYKIIEKRQSVAFWCNPISGHATLYWYQQILGQGPKLLIQFQNNGVVDDSQLPKDRFSAERLKGVDSTLKIQPAKLEDSAVYLCASSLEAGGYQPQHFGDGTRLSIL.

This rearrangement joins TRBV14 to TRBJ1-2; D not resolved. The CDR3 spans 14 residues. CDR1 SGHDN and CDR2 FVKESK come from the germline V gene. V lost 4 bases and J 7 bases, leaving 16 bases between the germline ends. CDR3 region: CASSLGGSWRGYTF. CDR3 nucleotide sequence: TGTGCCAGCAGCCTGGGAGGATCCTGGCGTGGCTACACCTTC.

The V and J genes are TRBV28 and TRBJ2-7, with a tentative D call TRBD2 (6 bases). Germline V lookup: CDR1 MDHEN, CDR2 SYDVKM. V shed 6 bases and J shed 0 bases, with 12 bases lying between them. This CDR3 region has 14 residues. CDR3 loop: CASRAGRNSYEQYF. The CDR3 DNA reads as TGTGCCAGCAGGGCGGGACGGAACTCCTACGAGCAGTACTTC. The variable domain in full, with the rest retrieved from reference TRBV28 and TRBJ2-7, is DVKVTQSSRYLVKRTGEKVFLECVQDMDHENMFWYRQDPGLGLRLIYFSYDVKMKEKGDIPEGYSVSREKKERFSLILESASTNQTSMYLCASRAGRNSYEQYFGPGTRLTVT.

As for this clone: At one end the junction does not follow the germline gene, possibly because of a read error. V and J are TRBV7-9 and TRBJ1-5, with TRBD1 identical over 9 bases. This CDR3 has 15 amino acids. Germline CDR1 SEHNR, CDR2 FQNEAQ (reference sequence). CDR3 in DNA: TGTTCCAGCAGCCCGGGACAGGGCTTTAATCAGCCCCAGCATTTT. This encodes CSSSPGQGFNQPQHF.

The CDR3 loop is CASSRGTSGGPEQYF. CDR3 sequence (DNA): TGCGCCAGCAGCCGAGGGACTAGCGGAGGCCCCGAGCAGTACTTC. The V and J genes are TRBV4-3 and TRBJ2-7, with 11 bases matching TRBD2. The length of the CDR3 is 15 residues. Germline assignment: CDR1 LGHNA and CDR2 YSLEER. Trimming took 4 bases from V and 6 from J; bases not matched to a gene: 8.

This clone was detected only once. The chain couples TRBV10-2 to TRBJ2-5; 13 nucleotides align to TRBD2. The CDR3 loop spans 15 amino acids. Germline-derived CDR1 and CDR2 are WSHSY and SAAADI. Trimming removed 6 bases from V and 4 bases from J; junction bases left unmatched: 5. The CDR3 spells CASRTSGGFRETQYF. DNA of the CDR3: TGCGCCAGCAGGACTAGCGGGGGGTTCAGAGAGACCCAGTACTTC.

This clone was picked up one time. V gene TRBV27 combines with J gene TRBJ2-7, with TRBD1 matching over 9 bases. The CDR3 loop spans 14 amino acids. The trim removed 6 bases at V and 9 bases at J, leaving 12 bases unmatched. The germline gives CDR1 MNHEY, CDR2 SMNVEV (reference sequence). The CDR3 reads CASSPGDRDVGQYF. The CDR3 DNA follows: TGTGCCAGCAGCCCTGGGGACAGGGATGTCGGGCAGTACTTC.

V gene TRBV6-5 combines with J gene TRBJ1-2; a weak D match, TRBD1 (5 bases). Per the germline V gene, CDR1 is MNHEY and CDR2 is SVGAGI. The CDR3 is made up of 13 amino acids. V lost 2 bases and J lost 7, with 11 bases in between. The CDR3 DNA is TGTGCCAGCAGTTACGTGGAGGGACTTGGCTACACCTTC. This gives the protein CASSYVEGLGYTF.

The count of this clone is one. The CDR3 reads CASSDRGMPQHF. CDR3 nucleotides: TGTGCCAGCAGCGACCGGGGGATGCCCCAGCATTTT. This sequence joins TRBV27 and TRBJ1-5; maybe TRBD1 (5 bases). This CDR3 is built from 12 residues. Germline loops: CDR1 MNHEY, CDR2 SMNVEV (reference sequence). V was shortened by 6 bases and J by 9 bases, with 12 bases between the two germline ends.

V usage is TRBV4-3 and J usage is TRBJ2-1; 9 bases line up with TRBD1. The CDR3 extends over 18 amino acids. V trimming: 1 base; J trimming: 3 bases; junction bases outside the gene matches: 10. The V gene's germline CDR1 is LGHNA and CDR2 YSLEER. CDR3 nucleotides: TGCGCCAGCAGCCAAGCGGGTACAGGGGGCTTAGGCTACAATGAGCAGTTCTTC. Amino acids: CASSQAGTGGLGYNEQFF.

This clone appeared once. CDR3 nucleotide sequence: TGTGCCAGCAGCCTCGCCTACAGGGCGAGTTTGGCCAACGTCCTGACTTTC. This sequence encodes CASSLAYRASLANVLTF. V usage is TRBV5-8 and J usage is TRBJ2-6, with D perhaps TRBD1 (6 bases). The length of the CDR3 is 17 residues. From germline, CDR1 is SGHTS and CDR2 YDEGEE. The V end was cut by 4 bases, the J end by 6 bases, with 20 bases between.

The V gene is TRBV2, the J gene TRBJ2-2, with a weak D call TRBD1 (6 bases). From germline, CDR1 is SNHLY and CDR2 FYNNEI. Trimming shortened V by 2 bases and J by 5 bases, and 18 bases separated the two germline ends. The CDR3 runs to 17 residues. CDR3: CASSENRVSYDTGELFF. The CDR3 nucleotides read TGTGCCAGCAGTGAAAACAGGGTTTCTTATGATACCGGGGAGCTGTTTTTT.

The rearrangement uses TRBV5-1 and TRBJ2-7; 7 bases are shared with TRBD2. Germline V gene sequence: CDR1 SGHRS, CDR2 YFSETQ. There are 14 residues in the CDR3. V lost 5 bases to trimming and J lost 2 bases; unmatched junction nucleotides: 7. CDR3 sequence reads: CASSREGRTYEQYF. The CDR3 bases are TGCGCCAGCAGTAGGGAGGGCCGGACCTACGAGCAGTACTTC.

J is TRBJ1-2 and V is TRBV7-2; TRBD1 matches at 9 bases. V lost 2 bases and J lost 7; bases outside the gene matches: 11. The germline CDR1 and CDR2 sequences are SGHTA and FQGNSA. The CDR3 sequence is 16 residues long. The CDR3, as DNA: TGTGCCAGCAGCTTATGGGACAGGGACTTCCGCTTTGGCTACACCTTC. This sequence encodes CASSLWDRDFRFGYTF.